Reported below is one T cell receptor (beta chain). The data were produced by immunoSEQ multiplex PCR, yet TCRdb's version contains in-frame clones alone and is incomplete. Here the sample spans roughly 160,000 clones, 79% being singletons. This sample was taken from a study of blood T cell repertoires in COVID-19. Study background: PBMCs, B-cell-depleted T cells, or T cells were the source of the cDNA or gDNA that made up the material.

A Seattle source enrolled patients during active infection and followed them longitudinally. Germline V gives CDR1 SNHLY, CDR2 FYNNEI. V lost 4 bases and J 9 bases, leaving 13 bases between the germline ends. The CDR3 spans 13 residues. The sequencing sample was made of peripheral blood. The rearrangement uses TRBV2 and TRBJ1-5; D gene uncertain. This receptor was identified in a woman aged 55-69 years with COVID-19, enrolled during active disease. CDR3 DNA sequence: TGTGCCAGCAGTGGGAATGACTTTCTGCCCCAGCATTTT. Encoded protein: CASSGNDFLPQHF.